The next 25 T cell receptor beta chains were all read from a single sample in a study of PD-L1 blockade in urothelial cancer. Measured with immunoSEQ multiplex PCR; TCRdb has only the in-frame clones, and not every one. The profile covers approximately 90,000 clones, with more than 75% appearing a single time and approximately 15% taken by the ten largest. Time point specified: pretreatment peripheral blood. The input for sequencing was PBMCs, taken around atezolizumab (anti-PD-L1) treatment. Source of these receptors: a man between 60 and 70 years old with urothelial cancer.

The chain couples TRBV4-1 to TRBJ2-3; maybe TRBD2 (5 bases). Germline V gene lookup returns CDR1 MGHRA and CDR2 YSYEKL. The ends were cut back, 1 base at V and 0 bases at J, with 17 bases in the middle. CDR3 length: 18 residues. This CDR3 is CASSQAGSGSSSTDTQYF. The CDR3 nucleotides are TGCGCCAGCAGCCAAGCAGGTTCGGGGTCCTCTAGCACAGATACGCAGTATTTT.

The CDR3 here is CASSAETSYEQYF. The CDR3 nucleotides are TGTGCCAGCAGCGCCGAGACATCCTACGAGCAGTACTTC. The chain has TRBV9 and TRBJ2-7; D gene unclear. This CDR3 has 13 residues. The V gene lost 3 bases and the J gene lost 1 base, with 8 bases spanning the gap. Germline V gene lookup returns CDR1 SGDLS and CDR2 YYNGEE.

This chain joins TRBV6-5 and TRBJ2-1; D may be TRBD1 (6 bases). This CDR3 has 15 residues. In germline, CDR1 is MNHEY, CDR2 SVGAGI. Trimming took 6 bases from V and 5 from J, leaving 17 bases between them. The DNA of the CDR3 is TGTGCCAGCAGAGCCGCCGGGACAAGCCACAATGAGCAGTTCTTC. This sequence encodes CASRAAGTSHNEQFF.

This clone was recorded only once. V is TRBV18 and J is TRBJ1-5, with 9 bases identical to TRBD1. The CDR3 covers 14 residues. The germline CDR1 and CDR2 sequences are KGHSH and LQKENI. V lost 1 base to trimming and J lost 6 bases; unmatched junction nucleotides: 1. Written as DNA, the CDR3 is TGTGCCAGCTCACCACTACAGGGGGCTCAGCCCCAGCATTTT. Translated: CASSPLQGAQPQHF.

In its sample, this clone was seen a few times. The V gene is TRBV7-2, the J gene TRBJ1-1; perhaps TRBD1 as D (6 bases). The germline gives CDR1 SGHTA, CDR2 FQGNSA. The V and J ends lost 5 bases and 9 bases respectively, with 19 bases between them. The CDR3 is made up of 14 amino acids. This CDR3 reads CASSRTVLAEKAFF. CDR3 DNA: TGTGCCAGCAGCCGGACAGTGCTGGCGGAGAAAGCTTTCTTT.

The CDR3 loop is CASSLVGQGALGPGELFF. The CDR3 DNA reads as TGTGCCAGCAGCTTAGTGGGACAGGGGGCGCTCGGTCCCGGGGAGCTGTTTTTT. This rearrangement joins TRBV7-2 to TRBJ2-2; the match to TRBD1 covers 12 bases. CDR1 SGHTA and CDR2 FQGNSA come from the germline V gene. The V gene end was trimmed by 1 base and the J gene end by 6 bases; junction bases not matched to a gene: 9. The CDR3 is 18 amino acids. Full variable domain (remainder filled in from reference TRBV7-2 and TRBJ2-2): GAGVSQSPSNKVTEKGKDVELRCDPISGHTALYWYRQSLGQGLEFLIYFQGNSAPDKSGLPSDRFSAERTGGSVSTLTIQRTQQEDSAVYLCASSLVGQGALGPGELFFGEGSRLTVL.

V gene TRBV5-1 combines with J gene TRBJ2-3; possible D gene TRBD2, 5 bases. Per the germline V gene, CDR1 is SGHRS and CDR2 is YFSETQ. The CDR3 runs to 16 residues. V was shortened by 5 bases and J by 2 bases, with 18 bases between the two germline ends. CDR3 region: CASSLRGGAPTDTQYF. The CDR3 coding sequence is TGCGCCAGCAGTCTGCGTGGAGGAGCACCCACAGATACGCAGTATTTT.

V gene TRBV7-2 combines with J gene TRBJ1-3; the D gene is possibly TRBD1 (5 bases). CDR3 length equals 15 residues. Trimming took off 4 bases at V and 4 bases at J, with 14 bases between the two ends. Per the germline V gene, CDR1 is SGHTA and CDR2 is FQGNSA. The CDR3: CASSSQGPVGNTIYF. CDR3 nucleotides: TGTGCCAGCAGCTCCCAGGGTCCGGTAGGAAACACCATATATTTT. Based on the CDR3 plus reference TRBV7-2 and TRBJ1-3, the full variable domain is GAGVSQSPSNKVTEKGKDVELRCDPISGHTALYWYRQSLGQGLEFLIYFQGNSAPDKSGLPSDRFSAERTGGSVSTLTIQRTQQEDSAVYLCASSSQGPVGNTIYFGEGSWLTVV.

This chain joins TRBV30 and TRBJ2-1, with 7 bases that match TRBD2. In germline, CDR1 is GTSNPN, CDR2 SVGIG (reference sequence). The CDR3 consists of 14 residues. V shed 4 bases and J 4 bases; nucleotides not matched to a gene: 7. This chain's CDR3 is CAWNLGLQYNEQFF. The CDR3 DNA reads TGTGCCTGGAATCTGGGACTACAGTACAATGAGCAGTTCTTC.

The V gene is TRBV5-6, the J gene TRBJ2-7; 7 nucleotides agree with TRBD2. This CDR3 has 14 residues. The V gene's germline CDR1 is SGHDT and CDR2 YYEEEE. Trimming at V came to 2 bases and at J to 6 bases, leaving 8 bases not matched to a gene. In DNA form, the CDR3 reads TGTGCCAGCAGCTTAAGGGCGGGAGAAGGCGAGCAGTACTTC. Amino acids: CASSLRAGEGEQYF. The full variable domain, with the rest looked up from reference TRBV5-6 and TRBJ2-7, is DAGVTQSPTHLIKTRGQQVTLRCSPKSGHDTVSWYQQALGQGPQFIFQYYEEEERQRGNFPDRFSGHQFPNYSSELNVNALLLGDSALYLCASSLRAGEGEQYFGPGTRLTVT.

The chain recombines TRBV2 with TRBJ1-2; D unclear. CDR1 is SNHLY, CDR2 FYNNEI, per germline. Trimming stripped 11 bases from V and 4 bases from J, with 17 bases between. This CDR3 has 13 residues. Written as DNA, the CDR3 is TGTGCCCGCTACCTGGCAGGCCCCTATGGCTACACCTTC. This sequence encodes CARYLAGPYGYTF. Variable domain in full (rest from reference TRBV2 and TRBJ1-2): EPEVTQTPSHQVTQMGQEVILRCVPISNHLYFYWYRQILGQKVEFLVSFYNNEISEKSEIFDDQFSVERPDGSNFTLKIRSTKLEDSAMYFCARYLAGPYGYTFGSGTRLTVV.

The sample holds a few counts of this clone. This chain uses TRBV4-2 with TRBJ2-5; 8 bases agree with TRBD2. The CDR3 covers 13 residues. The V and J ends lost 5 bases and 4 bases, in that order; junction bases with no gene match: 3. Germline V gene data show CDR1 as LGHNA and CDR2 as YNFKEQ. CDR3 in amino acids: CASSSREGETQYF. In DNA, the CDR3 is TGTGCCAGCAGCTCCCGGGAGGGAGAGACCCAGTACTTC.

The CDR3 reads CASRSRAGAVYEQYF. The DNA for the CDR3 is TGTGCCAGCCGCTCCAGGGCAGGGGCCGTATACGAGCAGTACTTC. The chain recombines TRBV19 with TRBJ2-7; possibly TRBD1 for D (6 bases). The ends were cut back, 9 bases at V and 4 bases at J, with 22 bases in the middle. The CDR3 has 15 residues. CDR1 is LNHDA, CDR2 SQIVND, per germline (reference sequence).

The DNA for the CDR3 is TGTGCCAGCAGCCTTAGGACAGACCCCGGGGAGCTGTTTTTT. Residues: CASSLRTDPGELFF. The V call is TRBV4-2, the J call TRBJ2-2, with a possible D match to TRBD1 (6 bases). Trimming pared 4 bases from V and 6 bases from J, leaving 12 bases between. The CDR3 consists of 14 residues. CDR1 and CDR2 (germline): LGHNA, YNFKEQ.

This chain links TRBV6-5 with TRBJ2-1; TRBD2 aligns across 11 bases. The CDR3 runs 15 residues. Germline loops: CDR1 MNHEY, CDR2 SVGAGI. Trimming took 6 bases from V and 3 from J; bases not matched to a gene: 4. Here the CDR3 reads CASSPGLAVYNEQFF. CDR3 nucleotide sequence: TGTGCCAGCAGCCCGGGACTAGCGGTCTACAATGAGCAGTTCTTC.

The chain couples TRBV27 to TRBJ2-7, with D perhaps TRBD1 (5 bases). The CDR3 extends over 15 amino acids. Germline values: CDR1 MNHEY, CDR2 SMNVEV (reference sequence). V shed 5 bases and J shed 7 bases, with 21 bases lying between them. The chain's CDR3 is CASSPGQGGLREQYF. CDR3 nucleotides: TGTGCCAGCAGTCCAGGACAAGGCGGCCTACGGGAGCAGTACTTC.

CDR3 protein: CASSLVASAGEQFF. CDR3 DNA sequence: TGTGCCAGCAGCTTAGTTGCTAGCGCGGGGGAGCAGTTCTTC. V gene TRBV11-2 combines with J gene TRBJ2-1; a possible D gene is TRBD2 (6 bases). Germline assignment: CDR1 SGHAT and CDR2 FQNNGV. This CDR3 has 14 residues. V lost 1 base, J lost 10 bases, and 14 bases lay in between.

This clone has only one observation. The chain employs TRBV6-6 and TRBJ1-2; 8 nucleotides line up with TRBD1. The CDR3 covers 13 residues. Germline values: CDR1 MNHNY, CDR2 SVGAGI (reference sequence). J lost 7 bases, V lost 5 bases, and 6 bases had no gene match. CDR3 sequence: CASSVGTGGGYTF. The CDR3 DNA reads TGTGCCAGCAGTGTCGGTACAGGGGGTGGCTACACCTTC.

The chain carries TRBV19 and TRBJ1-1; 10 nucleotides align to TRBD1. V lost 5 bases, J lost 6 bases, and 6 bases stayed unmatched. The CDR3 totals 14 residues. Germline lookup yields CDR1 LNHDA and CDR2 SQIVND (reference sequence). The CDR3 loop is CASSSGQGSAEAFF. DNA of the CDR3: TGTGCCAGTAGTTCGGGACAGGGGAGCGCTGAAGCTTTCTTT.

The V call is TRBV6-5, the J call TRBJ2-7, with D unclear. Trimming cost V 5 bases and J 6 bases, with 11 bases left between them. Germline V lookup: CDR1 MNHEY, CDR2 SVGAGI. The CDR3 extends over 12 amino acids. As DNA, the CDR3 is TGTGCCAGCAGTGCAGCGCGGTTCGAGCAGTACTTC. Protein: CASSAARFEQYF.

The V and J genes are TRBV19 and TRBJ2-7, with 13 bases matching TRBD2. In germline, CDR1 is LNHDA, CDR2 SQIVND (reference sequence). CDR3 length: 15 residues. Trimming at V came to 6 bases and at J to 2 bases, leaving 4 bases not matched to a gene. The CDR3 sequence: CASSSLAGGAYEQYF. In DNA form, the CDR3 reads TGTGCCAGTAGCTCACTAGCGGGAGGGGCCTACGAGCAGTACTTC.

V usage is TRBV5-4 and J usage is TRBJ2-3, with 11 bases identical to TRBD2. Germline-derived CDR1 and CDR2 are SGHNT and YYREEE (reference sequence). This CDR3 has 17 residues. With 3 bases clipped from V and 0 bases from J, the junction kept 6 bases outside the gene matches. The CDR3 here is CASSWGTSGTSTDTQYF. Written as DNA, the CDR3 is TGTGCCAGCAGCTGGGGGACTAGCGGAACTAGCACAGATACGCAGTATTTT.

The CDR3, as DNA: TGTGCCAGCAGCTTGAGCGCGGGAGAGACCCAGTACTTC. Amino acid sequence: CASSLSAGETQYF. The V call is TRBV7-3, the J call TRBJ2-5; possible D gene TRBD2, 5 bases. The CDR3 runs 13 residues. Trimming took off 3 bases at V and 4 bases at J, with 9 bases between the two ends. Germline V gene sequence: CDR1 SGHTA, CDR2 FQGTGA.

This chain uses TRBV11-3 with TRBJ2-1; 9 bases are a match to TRBD1. Trimming at V came to 2 bases and at J to 9 bases, leaving 17 bases not matched to a gene. This CDR3 is built from 18 residues. CDR1 is SGHNT, CDR2 YENEEA, per germline. DNA of the CDR3: TGTGCCAGCAGCTTACCAAAAGGGGGACAGGGAAGACTCGGTGAGCAGTTCTTC. Its protein product is CASSLPKGGQGRLGEQFF.

The chain links TRBV5-4 to TRBJ2-7; TRBD1 matches 11 bases. The length of the CDR3 is 15 residues. With V trimmed by 2 bases and J by 4 bases, 5 bases remained unmatched. Germline assignment: CDR1 SGHNT and CDR2 YYREEE (reference sequence). CDR3 in amino acids: CASSFGQGARYEQYF. DNA for the CDR3: TGTGCCAGCAGCTTCGGACAGGGGGCGAGGTACGAGCAGTACTTC.